This TCR beta chain appears in the sequencing data of a study of blood T cell repertoires in COVID-19. CDR3 length: 13 residues. With 6 bases clipped from V and 7 bases from J, the junction kept 7 bases outside the gene matches. From germline, CDR1 is MNHEY and CDR2 SVGEGT. Sequencing used immunoSEQ multiplex PCR; TCRdb keeps in-frame clones, though not all of them. The table has hundreds of thousands of clones, roughly 85% seen once. This sequence was found in a woman aged 45-59 years who had been exposed to COVID-19. Sample: PBMCs or T cells enriched from blood (not recorded which). V gene TRBV6-2 or TRBV6-3 combines with J gene TRBJ1-1, with 8 bases aligning to TRBD1. The CDR3 is CASSLDRGFEAFF. As DNA, the CDR3 is TGTGCCAGCAGCTTAGACAGGGGTTTTGAAGCTTTCTTT.